The next 4 T cell receptor beta chains were all read from a single sample in a study of blood T cells in healthy people across ages. Then a second PCR, running roughly 7 to 11 cycles, was carried out with a sample-barcoded 5' primer and a J-beta primer mix. TCRdb processed the 5' RACE reads anew with MiXCR; each CDR3 protein has one entry. The sample has roughly 1,500,000 distinct CDR3 sequences, almost 35% seen once. Sequencing was done on a sample of blood. Receptors originate from a woman aged 25-40 years in good health.

This chain joins TRBV15 and TRBJ2-1; TRBD2 might be the D (6 bases). The CDR3 contains 12 residues. Germline CDR1 and CDR2: LNHNV and YYDKDF (reference sequence). The V gene lost 8 bases and the J gene lost 9 bases, with 14 bases spanning the gap. This CDR3 is CATRGTHGEQFF. Written as DNA, the CDR3 is TGTGCCACCCGCGGGACCCACGGTGAGCAGTTCTTC.

This clonotype has a single count. At one boundary the junction diverges from the germline segment, which might be a read error. The chain recombines TRBV7-9 with TRBJ2-7, with D possibly being TRBD1 or TRBD2 (5 bases each). The germline CDR1 and CDR2 sequences are SEHNR and FQNEAQ (reference sequence). This CDR3 has 16 amino acids. CDR3 in DNA: TGTGCCAGCAGCCCGGCCGGGACGTTCAGCTCCTGCGAGCAGTACTTC. This codes for CASSPAGTFSSCEQYF.

V and J are TRBV30 and TRBJ2-5, with 14 bases fitting TRBD2. The CDR3 runs to 13 residues. Germline-derived CDR1 and CDR2 are GTSNPN and SVGIG (reference sequence). V lost 5 bases and J lost 6; bases outside the gene matches: 2. The DNA for the CDR3 is TGTGCCTGGGGACTAGCGGGGGGTCAGACCCAGTACTTC. Translation gives CAWGLAGGQTQYF.

The chain is built from TRBV10-3 and TRBJ1-5, with 7 bases identical to TRBD1. Germline CDR1 reads ENHRY; CDR2 reads SYGVKD. With V trimmed by 2 bases and J by 6 bases, 4 bases remained unmatched. The CDR3 runs to 14 residues. CDR3 nucleotide sequence: TGTGCCATCAGTGAGGACAGGGCTGGTCAGCCCCAGCATTTT. Translation gives CAISEDRAGQPQHF.